A single sample is the source of the 4 T cell receptor beta chains below, sequenced in a study of patients and donors after allogeneic stem cell transplantation. TCRdb ran MiXCR on the RT-PCR reads and lists one entry per CDR3 protein. The table records about a million distinct CDR3 sequences, under 20% of them present only once. Material for sequencing was blood, either unsorted or a sorted T cell fraction (not recorded which). Receptors originate from a human donor who was either an allogeneic HSCT recipient or a stem cell or donor lymphocyte infusion donor (not recorded which). It is not recorded whose cells these are; they may come from a transplant donor.

This chain links TRBV7-3 with TRBJ2-6; 9 bases are a match to TRBD1. Germline V CDR1 and CDR2: SGHTA, FQGTGA. J lost 2 bases, V lost 5 bases, and 10 bases had no gene match. The CDR3 is made up of 18 amino acids. The CDR3, as DNA: TGTGCCAGCAGCCCTGGGGACAGGGTTTCCCCTGGGGCCAACGTCCTGACTTTC. Amino acid sequence: CASSPGDRVSPGANVLTF.

This clonotype was seen more than once but under ten times. The chain is built from TRBV18 and TRBJ1-5, with D maybe TRBD1 (5 bases). V lost 3 bases, J lost 0 bases, and 12 bases lay in between. CDR1 is KGHSH and CDR2 is LQKENI in the germline V gene. The CDR3 loop spans 16 amino acids. CDR3 amino acids: CASSPIGGDSNQPQHF. As DNA, the CDR3 is TGTGCCAGCTCACCTATTGGAGGGGATAGCAATCAGCCCCAGCATTTT.

This clonotype turned up a few times. The chain carries TRBV6-5 and TRBJ1-3; no clear D gene. Germline values: CDR1 MNHEY, CDR2 SVGAGI. This CDR3 has 17 residues. Trimming took 2 bases from V and 0 from J, leaving 14 bases between them. CDR3 coding DNA: TGTGCCAGCAGTTACGGGCCTAGGGCTAACTCTGGAAACACCATATATTTT. It encodes CASSYGPRANSGNTIYF.

This clonotype was seen a handful of times. CDR3 coding DNA: TGCAGTGCTCCCTGGACTAGCGGGGCCACTAGCACAGATACGCAGTATTTT. This codes for CSAPWTSGATSTDTQYF. The chain links TRBV20-1 to TRBJ2-3; 12 bases match TRBD2. The CDR3 consists of 17 residues. V trimming: 5 bases; J trimming: 0 bases; junction bases outside the gene matches: 9. CDR1 and CDR2 (germline): DFQATT, SNEGSKA (reference sequence).